This is a list of T cell receptor beta chains from one sample in a study of blood T cell repertoires in COVID-19. Clones were read by immunoSEQ multiplex PCR, and TCRdb kept only the in-frame ones, dropping some. The data show about 360,000 clones, around 87% seen once. Source material: peripheral blood. These receptors were obtained from a human donor in a cohort sampled during active COVID-19. Both conserved end residues are part of each CDR3. D genes are given only for firm matches. Rows give clone size only sometimes, using once, few, many, or a class for an expanded clone.

clone_size: -; d_call: TRBD1; v_call: TRBV2; j_call: TRBJ2-7; cdr3_nt: TGTGCCAGCAGAGCCGGACAGGGCAGCGAGCAGTACTTC; cdr3_aa: CASRAGQGSEQYF
clone_size: -; d_call: -; v_call: TRBV6-1; j_call: TRBJ2-3; cdr3_nt: TGTGCCAGCAGTGAAGACCCCTGGGGAACGGGTAGCGCAGATACGCAGTATTTT; cdr3_aa: CASSEDPWGTGSADTQYF
clone_size: -; d_call: TRBD2; v_call: TRBV5-1; j_call: TRBJ2-1; cdr3_nt: TGCGCCAGCAGCTTGCGGACTAGCGGGAGGGAAAATGAGCAGTTCTTC; cdr3_aa: CASSLRTSGRENEQFF
clone_size: -; d_call: TRBD1; v_call: TRBV5-1; j_call: TRBJ2-7; cdr3_nt: TGCGCCAGCAGCTTGGCCCCGGGACAGGGGTACGAGCAGTACTTC; cdr3_aa: CASSLAPGQGYEQYF
clone_size: -; d_call: TRBD2; v_call: TRBV3-1/TRBV3-2; j_call: TRBJ2-7; cdr3_nt: TGTGCCAGCAGTAGCGGGAGTTCCTACGAGCAGTACTTC; cdr3_aa: CASSSGSSYEQYF
clone_size: -; d_call: TRBD2; v_call: TRBV28; j_call: TRBJ2-5; cdr3_nt: TGTGCCAGCAGTTTTCCCCGACTAGCGGGAAGGGAGACCCAGTACTTC; cdr3_aa: CASSFPRLAGRETQYF
clone_size: once; d_call: TRBD1; v_call: TRBV5-4; j_call: TRBJ1-1; cdr3_nt: TGTGCCAGCAGCCGCTCCCTTGACAGGGGGCGAACTGAAGCTTTCTTT; cdr3_aa: CASSRSLDRGRTEAFF
clone_size: -; d_call: -; v_call: TRBV6-5; j_call: TRBJ1-6; cdr3_nt: TGTGCCAGCAGGGGGGCGACATATAATTCACCCCTCCACTTT; cdr3_aa: CASRGATYNSPLHF
clone_size: -; d_call: TRBD2; v_call: TRBV27; j_call: TRBJ2-4; cdr3_nt: TGTGCCAGCGGTCCAGCGGGAGTTGTTCAGTACTTC; cdr3_aa: CASGPAGVVQYF
clone_size: few; d_call: TRBD1; v_call: TRBV2; j_call: TRBJ2-3; cdr3_nt: TGTGCCAGCAGTCCCCCCTCCTGGGGACAGGGGAGGCAACAGACAGATACGCAGTATTTT; cdr3_aa: CASSPPSWGQGRQQTDTQYF
clone_size: -; d_call: -; v_call: TRBV7-9; j_call: TRBJ1-2; cdr3_nt: TGTGCCAGCAGCTTGGCCAGCACAACTAACTTC; cdr3_aa: CASSLASTTNF
clone_size: -; d_call: -; v_call: TRBV28; j_call: TRBJ2-3; cdr3_nt: TGTGCCAGCAGTTTACCCGGACAGTTCACAGATACGCAGTATTTT; cdr3_aa: CASSLPGQFTDTQYF
clone_size: many; d_call: TRBD1; v_call: TRBV6-5; j_call: TRBJ1-5; cdr3_nt: TGTGCCAGCAGTCCTAGATCAGGGGGAAATCAGCCCCAGCATTTT; cdr3_aa: CASSPRSGGNQPQHF
clone_size: -; d_call: TRBD2; v_call: TRBV7-3; j_call: TRBJ2-2; cdr3_nt: TGTGCCAGCAGCTTAGGGCTAGCGGGAGCGATCGGGGAGCTGTTTTTT; cdr3_aa: CASSLGLAGAIGELFF
clone_size: -; d_call: TRBD2; v_call: TRBV7-9; j_call: TRBJ2-3; cdr3_nt: TGTGCCAGCAGCTATAAGACTAGCGGGATCACAGATACGCAGTATTTT; cdr3_aa: CASSYKTSGITDTQYF
clone_size: -; d_call: -; v_call: TRBV25-1; j_call: TRBJ1-2; cdr3_nt: TGTGCCAGCAGTGAAGGAGCGCGCTATGGCTACACCTTC; cdr3_aa: CASSEGARYGYTF
clone_size: -; d_call: -; v_call: TRBV7-8; j_call: TRBJ1-6; cdr3_nt: TGTGCCAGCAGCCCATCCAGATTCTCCTATAATTCACCCCTCCACTTT; cdr3_aa: CASSPSRFSYNSPLHF
clone_size: once; d_call: -; v_call: TRBV19; j_call: TRBJ1-3; cdr3_nt: TGTGCCAGTACCCGAGGGGGAGCTTTCAACACCATATATTTT; cdr3_aa: CASTRGGAFNTIYF
clone_size: once; d_call: -; v_call: TRBV5-4; j_call: TRBJ2-2; cdr3_nt: TGTGCCAGCAGCTTGCAGGGATCCGGGGAGCTGTTTTTT; cdr3_aa: CASSLQGSGELFF
clone_size: -; d_call: -; v_call: TRBV28; j_call: TRBJ2-7; cdr3_nt: TGTGCCAGCAGTCCACAATACGAGCAGTACTTC; cdr3_aa: CASSPQYEQYF
clone_size: -; d_call: -; v_call: TRBV6-1; j_call: TRBJ1-1; cdr3_nt: TGTGCCAGCAGTGAAGGCAGGGGCACTGAAGCTTTCTTT; cdr3_aa: CASSEGRGTEAFF
clone_size: once; d_call: TRBD2; v_call: TRBV30; j_call: TRBJ2-1; cdr3_nt: TGTGCCTGGAGGGCGGGAGGGTCCCACAATGAGCAGTTCTTC; cdr3_aa: CAWRAGGSHNEQFF
clone_size: -; d_call: -; v_call: TRBV6-5; j_call: TRBJ1-3; cdr3_nt: TGTGCCAGCAGTTACCGGAGGGGGGGGCCGAACACCATATATTTT; cdr3_aa: CASSYRRGGPNTIYF
clone_size: -; d_call: -; v_call: TRBV15; j_call: TRBJ1-2; cdr3_nt: TGTGCCACCAGCAGAGAGACCAGGGACTATGGCTACACCTTC; cdr3_aa: CATSRETRDYGYTF
clone_size: -; d_call: -; v_call: TRBV28; j_call: TRBJ2-7; cdr3_nt: TGTGCCAGCAGCCCCGTGCAGGGGGGATCTACCGAGCAGTACTTC; cdr3_aa: CASSPVQGGSTEQYF
clone_size: once; d_call: -; v_call: TRBV6-6; j_call: TRBJ1-5; cdr3_nt: TGTGCCAGCAGTTTAGTGGCAGGCCAGCCCCAGCATTTT; cdr3_aa: CASSLVAGQPQHF
clone_size: -; d_call: TRBD1; v_call: TRBV19; j_call: TRBJ2-7; cdr3_nt: TGTGCCAGTAGCGTCCGGACAGGTGCTACCTACGAGCAGTACTTC; cdr3_aa: CASSVRTGATYEQYF
clone_size: -; d_call: TRBD2; v_call: TRBV6-4; j_call: TRBJ2-1; cdr3_nt: TGTGCCAGCAGCGTCGGGACTAGCGCGGGGGAGCAGTTCTTC; cdr3_aa: CASSVGTSAGEQFF
clone_size: once; d_call: -; v_call: TRBV5-8; j_call: TRBJ2-2; cdr3_nt: TGTGCCAGCAGCTTGGTGAAGCGCACCGGGGAGCTGTTTTTT; cdr3_aa: CASSLVKRTGELFF
clone_size: -; d_call: TRBD1; v_call: TRBV5-5; j_call: TRBJ1-6; cdr3_nt: TGTGCCAGCAGCTTGGATTTAAGGACAGGGAATTCACCCCTCCACTTT; cdr3_aa: CASSLDLRTGNSPLHF
clone_size: -; d_call: -; v_call: TRBV15; j_call: TRBJ2-3; cdr3_nt: TGTGCCACCAGCAGAGGACGGGGAACAGATACGCAGTATTTT; cdr3_aa: CATSRGRGTDTQYF
clone_size: once; d_call: TRBD2; v_call: TRBV11-3; j_call: TRBJ2-2; cdr3_nt: TGTGCCAGCAGTCCCGGGACTAGCGGGCCCGGGGAGCTGTTTTTT; cdr3_aa: CASSPGTSGPGELFF
clone_size: -; d_call: TRBD2; v_call: TRBV2; j_call: TRBJ2-5; cdr3_nt: TGTGCCAGCTGTCGAGCGGGGGGAGAGACCCAGTACTTC; cdr3_aa: CASCRAGGETQYF
clone_size: -; d_call: TRBD1; v_call: TRBV19; j_call: TRBJ2-3; cdr3_nt: TGTGCCAGTAGTATAGATATCGACAGGGGTACCGATACGCAGTATTTT; cdr3_aa: CASSIDIDRGTDTQYF
clone_size: -; d_call: TRBD1; v_call: TRBV28; j_call: TRBJ2-7; cdr3_nt: TGTGCCAGCATTGCCTCTACAGGGGTCGCCTACGAGCAGTACTTC; cdr3_aa: CASIASTGVAYEQYF
clone_size: -; d_call: -; v_call: TRBV25-1; j_call: TRBJ1-6; cdr3_nt: TGTGCCAGCAGCGACACGACCAGCGGGCAAGAACCCCTCCACTTT; cdr3_aa: CASSDTTSGQEPLHF
clone_size: -; d_call: TRBD1; v_call: TRBV6-5; j_call: TRBJ1-6; cdr3_nt: TGTGCCAGCAGAACAGGGGACTCACCCCTCCACTTT; cdr3_aa: CASRTGDSPLHF
clone_size: once; d_call: TRBD2; v_call: TRBV7-2; j_call: TRBJ2-3; cdr3_nt: TGTGCCAGCAGCTGGGGGACTAGCGGGGGGACAGATACGCAGTATTTT; cdr3_aa: CASSWGTSGGTDTQYF
clone_size: -; d_call: -; v_call: TRBV2; j_call: TRBJ2-5; cdr3_nt: TGTGCCAGCGGGACTTGGGAGACCCAGTACTTC; cdr3_aa: CASGTWETQYF
clone_size: few; d_call: -; v_call: TRBV5-6; j_call: TRBJ1-1; cdr3_nt: TGTGCCAGCAGGTCGTACAGGGTAGGGAACACTGAAGCTTTCTTT; cdr3_aa: CASRSYRVGNTEAFF
clone_size: -; d_call: -; v_call: TRBV7-2; j_call: TRBJ1-5; cdr3_nt: TGTGCCAGCAGCTTAAAAGCAGGGGGCAATCAGCCCCAGCATTTT; cdr3_aa: CASSLKAGGNQPQHF